This entry lists 30 T cell receptor beta chains sequenced from one sample in a study of blood T cell repertoires in COVID-19. Sequenced by immunoSEQ multiplex PCR; TCRdb stores in-frame clones only, minus some. The sample shows hundreds of thousands of clones, 85% of them seen only once. The sequencing sample was made of PBMCs or T cells enriched from blood (not recorded which). These receptor sequences come from a woman aged 50 to 60 who had recovered from COVID-19.

The chain combines TRBV4-3 with TRBJ1-6, with a weak D call TRBD1 (6 bases). V was trimmed by 0 bases and J by 14 bases, leaving 14 bases between them. The CDR3 runs 14 residues. CDR1 is LGHNA, CDR2 YSLEER, per germline. The CDR3 here is CASSQERGEGALHF. The CDR3 DNA reads as TGCGCCAGCAGCCAAGAAAGGGGAGAGGGGGCCCTCCACTTT.

The genes are TRBV12-3 or TRBV12-4 and TRBJ2-5; TRBD1 is a possible D gene (6 bases). V was trimmed by 5 bases and J by 5 bases, leaving 12 bases between them. The CDR3 has 13 amino acids. The CDR3 DNA reads as TGTGCCAGCAGTCCCGGACAGTTGGAGACCCAGTACTTC. It encodes CASSPGQLETQYF.

V gene TRBV7-8 combines with J gene TRBJ1-1; D call uncertain. Trimming cost V 6 bases and J 1 base, with 9 bases left between them. The CDR3 has 13 amino acids. CDR1 SGHVS and CDR2 FQNEAQ come from the germline V gene. DNA for the CDR3: TGTGCCAGCAGTCGGAGCCGGAACACTGAAGCTTTCTTT. Translated, it gives CASSRSRNTEAFF. The variable domain in full, with the rest retrieved from reference TRBV7-8 and TRBJ1-1, is GAGVSQSPRYKVAKRGQDVALRCDPISGHVSLFWYQQALGQGPEFLTYFQNEAQLDKSGLPSDRFFAERPEGSVSTLKIQRTQQEDSAVYLCASSRSRNTEAFFGQGTRLTVV.

The J gene is TRBJ2-7, the V gene TRBV2, with 7 bases matching TRBD1. The CDR3 consists of 11 residues. Germline V gene data show CDR1 as SNHLY and CDR2 as FYNNEI. V lost 7 bases, J lost 4 bases, and 1 base stayed unmatched. CDR3 loop: CASKDRYEQYF. CDR3 nucleotides: TGTGCCAGCAAGGACAGGTACGAGCAGTACTTC.

The genes are TRBV27 and TRBJ1-1; weak D call: TRBD1 (5 bases). Trimming cost V 3 bases and J 1 base, with 9 bases left between them. The germline gives CDR1 MNHEY, CDR2 SMNVEV (reference sequence). The length of the CDR3 is 14 residues. The CDR3, as DNA: TGTGCCAGCAGTTTCCAGGGTTGGAACACTGAAGCTTTCTTT. It translates to CASSFQGWNTEAFF.

This chain joins TRBV1 and TRBJ2-1; the table's D call, TRBD2, was not checked against the DNA. TRBV1 is labeled a pseudogene. The CDR3 runs 16 residues. CDR3 DNA: TGCACCAGCAGCCTGGGACTAGCGGGGTCCTACAATGAGCAGTTCTTC. As protein: CTSSLGLAGSYNEQFF.

This rearrangement joins TRBV7-9 to TRBJ1-2; D ambiguous. CDR3 length: 14 residues. Germline V lookup: CDR1 SEHNR, CDR2 FQNEAQ (reference sequence). Trimming took 5 bases from V and 0 from J, leaving 10 bases between them. The CDR3 loop reads CASSPRVSNYGYTF. CDR3 in DNA: TGTGCCAGCAGCCCCCGAGTGTCTAACTATGGCTACACCTTC. Together with reference TRBV7-9 and TRBJ1-2, the CDR3 gives the full variable domain: DTGVSQNPRHKITKRGQNVTFRCDPISEHNRLYWYRQTLGQGPEFLTYFQNEAQLEKSRLLSDRFSAERPKGSFSTLEIQRTEQGDSAMYLCASSPRVSNYGYTFGSGTRLTVV.

The chain uses TRBV30 and TRBJ1-1; TRBD1 matches 7 bases. CDR1 and CDR2 from the germline V gene are GTSNPN and SVGIG (reference sequence). There are 14 residues in the CDR3. V lost 7 bases, J lost 5 bases, and 13 bases stayed unmatched. The CDR3: CALRTGGVETEAFF. CDR3 sequence (DNA): TGTGCCTTAAGGACAGGAGGGGTTGAAACTGAAGCTTTCTTT.

The V and J genes are TRBV3-1 (or the pseudogene TRBV3-2) and TRBJ2-7; TRBD2 aligns across 9 bases. The trim removed 1 base at V and 3 bases at J, leaving 7 bases unmatched. Germline values: CDR1 LGHDT, CDR2 YNNKEL (reference sequence). This CDR3 is built from 16 residues. DNA of the CDR3: TGTGCCAGCAGCCAAGCCGGTAGCGGGAGAGGCTACGAGCAGTACTTC. Its protein product is CASSQAGSGRGYEQYF.

The gene calls are TRBV4-1 and TRBJ2-7; 11 bases match TRBD2. The CDR3 covers 15 residues. Germline assignment: CDR1 MGHRA and CDR2 YSYEKL. V lost 3 bases, J lost 6 bases, and 7 bases stayed unmatched. In DNA, the CDR3 is TGCGCCAGCAGCCAGGGGACTAGCGGCCAGGGCGAGCAGTACTTC. This codes for CASSQGTSGQGEQYF.

The V call is TRBV6-5, the J call TRBJ1-1, with D unresolved. The germline V gene has CDR1 MNHEY and CDR2 SVGAGI. The V end lost 0 bases, the J end lost 9 bases, and 11 bases lay between the germline ends. The CDR3 sequence is 13 residues long. The chain's CDR3 is CASSYSDSGKAFF. The CDR3, as DNA: TGTGCCAGCAGTTACTCCGACTCTGGAAAAGCTTTCTTT.

The rearrangement links TRBV29-1 to TRBJ1-2; D remains ambiguous. From germline, CDR1 is SQVTM and CDR2 ANQGSEA. The V and J ends lost 6 bases and 10 bases respectively, with 6 bases between them. The CDR3 spans 8 residues. Here the CDR3 DNA reads TGCAGCGTCCCAAACTACACCTTC. Translation gives CSVPNYTF.

This chain's CDR3 is CASSFAGNSYEQYF. The CDR3 DNA is TGTGCCAGCAGTTTTGCGGGGAACTCCTACGAGCAGTACTTC. V gene TRBV27 combines with J gene TRBJ2-7; possibly TRBD2 for D (6 bases). The CDR3 runs 14 residues. In germline, CDR1 is MNHEY, CDR2 SMNVEV (reference sequence). The V and J ends lost 3 bases and 0 bases respectively, with 9 bases between them.

This chain uses TRBV19 with TRBJ2-3, with 9 bases lining up with TRBD1. CDR3 length: 16 residues. The trim removed 5 bases at V and 4 bases at J, leaving 10 bases unmatched. Germline V gene data show CDR1 as LNHDA and CDR2 as SQIVND (reference sequence). The CDR3 region has the DNA TGTGCCAGTAGTCCTTCCCGGGACAGGGTGTCAGATACGCAGTATTTT. Its translation is CASSPSRDRVSDTQYF.

CDR3 DNA: TGCGCCAGCAGCTTGGGGGCGGGAGAGGCAGATACGCAGTATTTT. Its translation: CASSLGAGEADTQYF. V gene TRBV5-1 combines with J gene TRBJ2-3; 7 bases agree with TRBD2. CDR3 length: 15 residues. After removal of 0 bases from V and 4 bases from J, the junction contained 5 bases not matched to a gene. Per germline, CDR1 SGHRS and CDR2 YFSETQ. The whole variable domain, remainder taken from reference TRBV5-1 and TRBJ2-3, is KAGVTQTPRYLIKTRGQQVTLSCSPISGHRSVSWYQQTPGQGLQFLFEYFSETQRNKGNFPGRFSGRQFSNSRSEMNVSTLELGDSALYLCASSLGAGEADTQYFGPGTRLTVL.

This clone was seen just once. V gene TRBV7-8 combines with J gene TRBJ2-7, with D hard to call. The CDR3 is made up of 12 amino acids. Germline V gives CDR1 SGHVS, CDR2 FQNEAQ. With 5 bases removed from V and 12 bases from J, the gap between germline ends came to 17 bases. The CDR3 loop reads CASSPVLTRGYF. CDR3 in DNA: TGTGCCAGCAGCCCGGTTCTCACTCGTGGGTACTTC.

The chain links TRBV9 to TRBJ1-1; perhaps TRBD1 as D (6 bases). V was trimmed by 3 bases and J by 4 bases, leaving 19 bases between them. The CDR3 consists of 16 residues. Germline V lookup: CDR1 SGDLS, CDR2 YYNGEE. This CDR3 is CASSAPWGGAATEAFF. The DNA of the CDR3 is TGTGCCAGCAGCGCTCCTTGGGGGGGGGCTGCCACTGAAGCTTTCTTT. The full variable domain, its missing parts supplied by reference TRBV9 and TRBJ1-1, is DSGVTQTPKHLITATGQRVTLRCSPRSGDLSVYWYQQSLDQGLQFLIQYYNGEERAKGNILERFSAQQFPDLHSELNLSSLELGDSALYFCASSAPWGGAATEAFFGQGTRLTVV.

The chain combines TRBV30 with TRBJ1-2, with 7 bases matching TRBD1. Looked up from germline, CDR1 is GTSNPN and CDR2 is SVGIG (reference sequence). J gave up 0 bases and V 4 bases, and 5 bases lay outside the gene matches. The CDR3 sequence is 14 residues long. Here the CDR3 reads CAWTGTVANYGYTF. The CDR3 nucleotides are TGTGCCTGGACCGGGACAGTAGCTAACTATGGCTACACCTTC.

The chain uses TRBV5-6 and TRBJ1-5, with D possibly matching TRBD1 (5 bases). V was pared by 0 bases and J by 5 bases, with 12 bases between. Per germline, CDR1 SGHDT and CDR2 YYEEEE. This CDR3 contains 15 residues. Written as DNA, the CDR3 is TGTGCCAGCAGCTTGGCGACAGCTCGGTATCAGCCCCAGCATTTT. It encodes CASSLATARYQPQHF.

This clone has only one observation. The chain uses TRBV19 and TRBJ1-1, with D unclear. The CDR3 contains 16 residues. V lost 1 base and J 0 bases, leaving 12 bases between the germline ends. The germline V gene has CDR1 LNHDA and CDR2 SQIVND (reference sequence). The CDR3 is CASSIAGGSMNTEAFF. CDR3 sequence (DNA): TGTGCCAGTAGTATAGCCGGCGGTTCGATGAACACTGAAGCTTTCTTT.

This chain uses TRBV5-4 with TRBJ2-1; 10 nucleotides match TRBD1. V lost 5 bases, J lost 2 bases, and 4 bases stayed unmatched. The CDR3 covers 15 residues. Per the germline V gene, CDR1 is SGHNT and CDR2 is YYREEE (reference sequence). CDR3 sequence (DNA): TGTGCCAGCAGAGCCGGGACAGGGGCCTACAATGAGCAGTTCTTC. This translates into CASRAGTGAYNEQFF.

This chain uses TRBV9 with TRBJ2-6, with TRBD1 matching 8 bases. J lost 0 bases, V lost 5 bases, and 13 bases had no gene match. Germline-derived CDR1 and CDR2 are SGDLS and YYNGEE. The CDR3 consists of 19 residues. CDR3 coding DNA: TGTGCCAGCAGTGCTGAAGTGGGACAGGCCCTCTCTGGGGCCAACGTCCTGACTTTC. Encoded protein: CASSAEVGQALSGANVLTF.

The genes are TRBV7-2 and TRBJ1-1, with no clear D. CDR1 and CDR2 from the germline V gene are SGHTA and FQGNSA. This CDR3 region has 15 residues. Trimming took 5 bases from V and 1 from J, leaving 14 bases between them. The CDR3 bases are TGTGCCAGCAGCCCACCCGGGAAACAGAACACTGAAGCTTTCTTT. Translating it yields CASSPPGKQNTEAFF.

V is TRBV29-1 and J is TRBJ1-3; the D gene is possibly TRBD1 (6 bases). V lost 2 bases and J lost 4, with 9 bases in between. Germline V gene sequence: CDR1 SQVTM, CDR2 ANQGSEA. CDR3 length: 13 residues. CDR3 region: CSVEKGTGNTIYF. CDR3 bases: TGCAGCGTTGAAAAGGGGACAGGAAACACCATATATTTT.

In DNA form, the CDR3 reads TGTGCCAGCAGTGTTCAAGGGGGCACTAATGAAAAACTGTTTTTT. Translated: CASSVQGGTNEKLFF. This rearrangement joins TRBV2 to TRBJ1-4, with 7 positions matching TRBD1. The CDR3 consists of 15 residues. With 4 bases clipped from V and 2 bases from J, the junction kept 4 bases outside the gene matches. From germline, CDR1 is SNHLY and CDR2 FYNNEI. The full variable domain, rest sourced from reference TRBV2 and TRBJ1-4, is EPEVTQTPSHQVTQMGQEVILRCVPISNHLYFYWYRQILGQKVEFLVSFYNNEISEKSEIFDDQFSVERPDGSNFTLKIRSTKLEDSAMYFCASSVQGGTNEKLFFGSGTQLSVL.

CDR3 region: CASSSITGGGGNQPQHF. CDR3 bases: TGTGCCAGCAGTTCGATAACAGGGGGGGGTGGCAATCAGCCCCAGCATTTT. The V and J genes are TRBV28 and TRBJ1-5; 8 bases are shared with TRBD1. From germline, CDR1 is MDHEN and CDR2 SYDVKM. Unmatched junction bases numbered 10, after V lost 4 bases and J lost 2 bases. The CDR3 runs 17 residues.

This clone was seen once. The J gene is TRBJ1-4, the V gene TRBV18; 8 bases map to TRBD1. Germline values: CDR1 KGHSH, CDR2 LQKENI. The CDR3 covers 16 residues. The trim removed 3 bases at V and 5 bases at J, leaving 8 bases unmatched. The CDR3 DNA is TGTGCCAGCTCACCGGGACAGGTGAGCGGGAATGAAAAACTGTTTTTT. Translation gives CASSPGQVSGNEKLFF.

This clone was found a few times. The chain couples TRBV30 to TRBJ2-2; maybe TRBD1 (5 bases). This CDR3 contains 15 residues. Germline V CDR1 and CDR2: GTSNPN, SVGIG (reference sequence). The V end lost 4 bases, the J end lost 7 bases, and 19 bases lay between the germline ends. The CDR3 bases are TGTGCCTGGAACCTTGGCCGCAGGGCTAACGGGGAGCTGTTTTTT. Translating gives CAWNLGRRANGELFF.

V and J are TRBV6-5 and TRBJ1-4; 7 bases line up with TRBD1. The CDR3 consists of 15 residues. Germline loops: CDR1 MNHEY, CDR2 SVGAGI. The trim removed 6 bases at V and 8 bases at J, leaving 12 bases unmatched. Here the CDR3 DNA reads TGTGCCAGCAGCGGACACAGGGGTGGTTCCGAAAAACTGTTTTTT. Protein sequence: CASSGHRGGSEKLFF.

The chain is built from TRBV30 and TRBJ1-3; 7 bases are shared with TRBD1. Germline loops: CDR1 GTSNPN, CDR2 SVGIG (reference sequence). Trimming at V came to 5 bases and at J to 2 bases, leaving 3 bases not matched to a gene. This CDR3 region has 13 residues. CDR3 in amino acids: CAWAGGTGNTIYF. CDR3 DNA sequence: TGTGCCTGGGCAGGGGGAACTGGAAACACCATATATTTT.